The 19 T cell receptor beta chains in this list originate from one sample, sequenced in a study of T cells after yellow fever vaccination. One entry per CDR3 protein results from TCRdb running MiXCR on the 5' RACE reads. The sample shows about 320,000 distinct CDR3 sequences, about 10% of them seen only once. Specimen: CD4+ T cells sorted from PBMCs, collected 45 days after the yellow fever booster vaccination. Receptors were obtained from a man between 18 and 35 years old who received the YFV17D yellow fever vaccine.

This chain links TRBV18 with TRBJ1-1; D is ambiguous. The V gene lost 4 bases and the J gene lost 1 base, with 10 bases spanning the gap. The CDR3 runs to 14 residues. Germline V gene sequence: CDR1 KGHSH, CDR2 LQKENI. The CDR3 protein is CASSQVVRNTEAFF. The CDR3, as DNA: TGTGCCAGCTCACAAGTCGTCCGGAACACTGAAGCTTTCTTT.

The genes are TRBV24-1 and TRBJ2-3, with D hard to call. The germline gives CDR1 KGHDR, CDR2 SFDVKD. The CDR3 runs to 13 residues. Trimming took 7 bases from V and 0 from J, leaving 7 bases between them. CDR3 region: CATSRRSTDTQYF. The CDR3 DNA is TGTGCCACCAGCCGGCGCAGCACAGATACGCAGTATTTT.

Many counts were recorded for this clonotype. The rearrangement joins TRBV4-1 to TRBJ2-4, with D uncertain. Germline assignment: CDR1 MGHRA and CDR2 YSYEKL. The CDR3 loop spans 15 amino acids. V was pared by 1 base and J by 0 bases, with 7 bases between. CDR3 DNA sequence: TGCGCCAGCAGCCAAGGGGTATTAGCCAAAAACATTCAGTACTTC. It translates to CASSQGVLAKNIQYF.

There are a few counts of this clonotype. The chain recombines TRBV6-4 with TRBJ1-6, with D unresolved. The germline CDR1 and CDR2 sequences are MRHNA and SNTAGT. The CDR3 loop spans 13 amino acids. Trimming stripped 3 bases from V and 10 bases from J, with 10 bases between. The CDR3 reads CASSERRGSPLHF. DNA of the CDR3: TGTGCCAGCAGTGAAAGGCGCGGGTCACCCCTCCACTTT.

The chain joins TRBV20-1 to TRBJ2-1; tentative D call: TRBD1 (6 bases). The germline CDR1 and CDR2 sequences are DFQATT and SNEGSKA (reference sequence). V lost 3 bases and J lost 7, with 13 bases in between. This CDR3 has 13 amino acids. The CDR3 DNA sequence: TGCAGTGCTAGTCGTACAGGGTTGAATGAGCAGTTCTTC. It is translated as CSASRTGLNEQFF.

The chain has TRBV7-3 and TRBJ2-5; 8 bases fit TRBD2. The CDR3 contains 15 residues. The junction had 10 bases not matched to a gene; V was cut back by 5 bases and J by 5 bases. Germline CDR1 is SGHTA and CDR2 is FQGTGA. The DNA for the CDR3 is TGTGCCAGCAGCCCCAGTGGTAGCGGGGCGGAGACCCAGTACTTC. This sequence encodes CASSPSGSGAETQYF.

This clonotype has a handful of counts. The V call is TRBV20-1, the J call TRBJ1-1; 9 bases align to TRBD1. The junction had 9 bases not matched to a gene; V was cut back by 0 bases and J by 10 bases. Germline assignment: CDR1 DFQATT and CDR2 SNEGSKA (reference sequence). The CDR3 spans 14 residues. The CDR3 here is CSAREGTGLDVAFF. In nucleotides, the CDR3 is TGCAGTGCTAGAGAAGGGACAGGGTTGGATGTAGCTTTCTTT.

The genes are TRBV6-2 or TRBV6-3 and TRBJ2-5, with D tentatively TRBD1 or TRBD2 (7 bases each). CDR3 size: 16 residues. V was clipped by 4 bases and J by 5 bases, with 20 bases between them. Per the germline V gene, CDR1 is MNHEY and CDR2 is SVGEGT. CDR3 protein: CASSSPRGGGPETQYF. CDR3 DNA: TGTGCCAGCAGTTCCCCCAGGGGGGGTGGACCGGAGACCCAGTACTTC.

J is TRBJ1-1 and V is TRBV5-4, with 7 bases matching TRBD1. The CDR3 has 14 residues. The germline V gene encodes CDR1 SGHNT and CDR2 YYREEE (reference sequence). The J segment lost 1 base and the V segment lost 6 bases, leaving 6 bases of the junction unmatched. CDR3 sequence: CASTQGGQNTEAFF. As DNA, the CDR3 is TGTGCCAGCACCCAGGGGGGACAGAACACTGAAGCTTTCTTT.

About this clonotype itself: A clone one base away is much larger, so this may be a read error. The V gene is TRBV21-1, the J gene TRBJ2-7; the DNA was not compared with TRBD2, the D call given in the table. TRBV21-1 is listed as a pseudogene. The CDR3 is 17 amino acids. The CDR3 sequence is CASSNLVLAGDPYEQYF. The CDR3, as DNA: TGTGCCAGCAGCAATCTAGTACTAGCGGGGGATCCCTACGAGCAGTACTTC.

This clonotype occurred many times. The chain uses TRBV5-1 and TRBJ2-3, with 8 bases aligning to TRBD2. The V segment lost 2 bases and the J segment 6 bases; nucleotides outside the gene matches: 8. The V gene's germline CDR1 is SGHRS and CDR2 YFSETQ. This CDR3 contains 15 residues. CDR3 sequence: CASSLAGLGMDTQYF. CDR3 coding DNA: TGCGCCAGCAGCTTAGCGGGACTAGGCATGGATACGCAGTATTTT.

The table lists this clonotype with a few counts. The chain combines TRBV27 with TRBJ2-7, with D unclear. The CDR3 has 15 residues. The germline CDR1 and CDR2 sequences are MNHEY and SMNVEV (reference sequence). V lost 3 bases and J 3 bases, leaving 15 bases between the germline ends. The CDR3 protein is CASSLYGVGGYEQYF. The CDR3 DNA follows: TGTGCCAGCAGTTTGTATGGGGTGGGTGGCTACGAGCAGTACTTC.

The CDR3 here is CASSLAGRMGSGANVLTF. The CDR3 DNA follows: TGCGCCAGCAGCTTGGCAGGGAGGATGGGCTCTGGGGCCAACGTCCTGACTTTC. The chain links TRBV5-1 to TRBJ2-6; D possibly corresponds to TRBD2 (6 bases). Germline lookup yields CDR1 SGHRS and CDR2 YFSETQ. CDR3 size: 18 residues. V was pared by 0 bases and J by 0 bases, with 13 bases between.

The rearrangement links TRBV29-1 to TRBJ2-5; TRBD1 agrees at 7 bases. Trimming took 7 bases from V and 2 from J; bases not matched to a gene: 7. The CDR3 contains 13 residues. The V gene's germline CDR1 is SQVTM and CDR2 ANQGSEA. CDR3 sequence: CSATTGAQETQYF. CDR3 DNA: TGCAGCGCAACCACAGGGGCGCAAGAGACCCAGTACTTC.

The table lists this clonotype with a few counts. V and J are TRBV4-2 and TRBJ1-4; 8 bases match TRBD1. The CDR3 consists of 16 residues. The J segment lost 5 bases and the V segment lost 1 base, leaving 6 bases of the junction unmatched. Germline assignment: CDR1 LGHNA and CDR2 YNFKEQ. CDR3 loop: CASSQARDRMNEKLFF. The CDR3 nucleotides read TGTGCCAGCAGCCAAGCCCGGGACAGGATGAATGAAAAACTGTTTTTT.

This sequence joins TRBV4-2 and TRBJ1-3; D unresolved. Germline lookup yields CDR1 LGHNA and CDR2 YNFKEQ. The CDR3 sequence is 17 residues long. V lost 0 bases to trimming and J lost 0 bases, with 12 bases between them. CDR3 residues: CASSQDSDSSSGNTIYF. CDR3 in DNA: TGTGCCAGCAGCCAAGATTCCGACTCTAGCTCTGGAAACACCATATATTTT.

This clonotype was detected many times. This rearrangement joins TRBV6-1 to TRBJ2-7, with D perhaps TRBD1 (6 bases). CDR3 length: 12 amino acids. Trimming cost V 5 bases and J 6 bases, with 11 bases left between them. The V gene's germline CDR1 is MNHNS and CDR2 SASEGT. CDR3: CASSPQGTEQYF. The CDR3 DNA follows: TGTGCCAGCAGTCCACAGGGAACCGAGCAGTACTTC.

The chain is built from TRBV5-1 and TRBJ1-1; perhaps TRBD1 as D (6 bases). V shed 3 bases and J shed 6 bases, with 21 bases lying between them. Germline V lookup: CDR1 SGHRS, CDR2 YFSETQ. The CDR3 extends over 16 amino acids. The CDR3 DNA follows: TGCGCCAGCAGCTCCACGACAGGCCACACTGTTCCTGAAGCTTTCTTT. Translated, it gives CASSSTTGHTVPEAFF.

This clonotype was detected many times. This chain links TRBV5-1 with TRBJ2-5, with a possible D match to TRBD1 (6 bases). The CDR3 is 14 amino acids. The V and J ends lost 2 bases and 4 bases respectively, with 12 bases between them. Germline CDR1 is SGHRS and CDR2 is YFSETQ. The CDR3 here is CASSFLGGAETQYF. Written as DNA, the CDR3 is TGCGCCAGCAGCTTCTTAGGGGGTGCAGAGACCCAGTACTTC.